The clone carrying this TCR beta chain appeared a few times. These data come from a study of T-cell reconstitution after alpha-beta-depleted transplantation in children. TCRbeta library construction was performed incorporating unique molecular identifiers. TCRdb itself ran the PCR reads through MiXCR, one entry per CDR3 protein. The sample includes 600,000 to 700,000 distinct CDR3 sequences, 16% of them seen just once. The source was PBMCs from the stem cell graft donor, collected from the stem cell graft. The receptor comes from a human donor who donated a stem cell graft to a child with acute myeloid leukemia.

The CDR3 is CASSSPREGDYNEQFF. In DNA form, the CDR3 reads TGTGCCAGCAGTTCCCCTCGGGAAGGGGACTACAATGAGCAGTTCTTC. The V call is TRBV6-2 or TRBV6-3, the J call TRBJ2-1, with D perhaps assigned TRBD1 or TRBD2 (5 bases each). This CDR3 has 16 residues. In germline, CDR1 is MNHEY, CDR2 SVGEGT. V lost 4 bases and J 3 bases, leaving 16 bases between the germline ends.